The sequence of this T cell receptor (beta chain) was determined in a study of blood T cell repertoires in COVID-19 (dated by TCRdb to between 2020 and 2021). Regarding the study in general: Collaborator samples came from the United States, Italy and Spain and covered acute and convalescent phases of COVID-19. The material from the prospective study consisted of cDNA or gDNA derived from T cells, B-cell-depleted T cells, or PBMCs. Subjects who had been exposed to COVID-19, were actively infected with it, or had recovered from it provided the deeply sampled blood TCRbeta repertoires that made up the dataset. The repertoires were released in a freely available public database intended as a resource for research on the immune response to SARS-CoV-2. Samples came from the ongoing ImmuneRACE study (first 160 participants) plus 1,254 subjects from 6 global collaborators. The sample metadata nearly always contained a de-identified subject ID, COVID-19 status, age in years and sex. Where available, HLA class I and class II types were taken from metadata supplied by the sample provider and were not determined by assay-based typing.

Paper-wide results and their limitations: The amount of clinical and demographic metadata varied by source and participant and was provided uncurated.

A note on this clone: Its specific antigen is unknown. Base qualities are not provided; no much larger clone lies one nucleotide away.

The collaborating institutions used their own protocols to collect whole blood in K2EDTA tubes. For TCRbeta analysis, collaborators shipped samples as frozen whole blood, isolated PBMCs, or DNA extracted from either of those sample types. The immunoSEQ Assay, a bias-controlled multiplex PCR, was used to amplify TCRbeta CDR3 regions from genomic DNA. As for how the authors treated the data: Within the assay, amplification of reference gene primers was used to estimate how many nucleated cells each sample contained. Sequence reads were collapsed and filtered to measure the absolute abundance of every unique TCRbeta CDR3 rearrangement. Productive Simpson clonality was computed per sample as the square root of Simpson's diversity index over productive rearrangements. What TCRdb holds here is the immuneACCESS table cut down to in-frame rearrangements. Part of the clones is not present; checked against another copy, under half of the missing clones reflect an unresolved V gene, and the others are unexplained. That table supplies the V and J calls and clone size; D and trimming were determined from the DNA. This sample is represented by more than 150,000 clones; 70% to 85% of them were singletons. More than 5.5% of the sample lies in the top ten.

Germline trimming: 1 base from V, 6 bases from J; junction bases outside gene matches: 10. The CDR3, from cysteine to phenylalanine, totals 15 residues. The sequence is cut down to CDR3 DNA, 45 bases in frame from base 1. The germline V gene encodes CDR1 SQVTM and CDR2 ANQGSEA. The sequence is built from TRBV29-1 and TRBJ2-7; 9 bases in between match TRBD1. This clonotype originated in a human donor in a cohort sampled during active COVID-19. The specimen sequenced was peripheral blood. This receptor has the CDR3 CSVEGPGTGSVEQYF. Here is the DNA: TGCAGCGTTGAAGGACCTGGGACAGGGTCAGTCGAGCAGTACTTC.